This TCR beta chain was recovered during a study of blood T cell repertoires in COVID-19 (dated by TCRdb to about 2020). Regarding the research as a whole: The collaborator samples originated in the United States, Italy and Spain and spanned the acute and convalescent phases of COVID-19. The repertoires were released in a freely available public database meant as a resource for research on the immune response to SARS-CoV-2. Samples were obtained from the ongoing ImmuneRACE study (first 160 participants) and from 950 to 1,500 subjects provided by 6 global collaborators. Subjects who had been exposed to COVID-19, were actively infected with it, or had recovered from it provided the deeply sampled blood TCRbeta repertoires that made up the dataset. Nearly every sample came with metadata listing a de-identified subject ID, COVID-19 status, age in years and sex. The material from the prospective study consisted of cDNA or gDNA derived from T cells, B-cell-depleted T cells, or PBMCs. Where HLA class I and class II types were available, the types were taken from metadata supplied by the sample provider, not from assay-based typing.

In the prospective study, participants were roughly 18 to 95 years old, resided in 24 geographic areas of the United States, and were enrolled through a virtual design. Cohort assignment in the prospective study relied on participant-reported clinical history from a screening survey and a study questionnaire. Each participant in the prospective study had whole blood, serum and a nasopharyngeal or oropharyngeal swab collected by mobile phlebotomists. Prospective study participants could optionally give additional blood draws and questionnaires over a roughly 2-month period. Before DNA extraction, blood samples from the prospective study were shipped at room temperature or frozen. Reading the germline V gene (reference sequence) gives CDR1 MNHEY and CDR2 SMNVEV. From the cysteine through the phenylalanine, the CDR3 covers 17 amino acids. Only the CDR3 region is kept as DNA, spanning 51 bases read in frame from base 1.

What the work shows at the level of the full study, not this receptor alone: The amount of clinical and demographic metadata varied by source and participant and was provided uncurated.

Points on this clone: It lacks a known antigen. A junction boundary mismatches the germline segment, possibly from a read error.

TCRbeta CDR3 regions were amplified from genomic DNA using the immunoSEQ Assay, a bias-controlled multiplex PCR. The authors' analysis ran thus. The number of nucleated cells in each sample was estimated from the amplification of reference gene primers within the assay. To quantify the absolute abundance of each unique TCRbeta CDR3 rearrangement, sequence reads were collapsed and filtered. For each sample, productive Simpson clonality was calculated as the square root of Simpson's diversity index over productive rearrangements. This immuneACCESS table, as held by TCRdb, lists in-frame sequences with V and J called but not all clones. Of the missing ones, under half trace to an unresolved V gene in checked studies; the others have no known cause. V, J and clone size are taken as reported in that table, and D and trimming were inferred from the DNA itself. For this sample the table gives 200,000 to 300,000 clones, of which roughly 85% were detected only once. Of the sample, approximately 8.6% falls within the top ten clones.

The rearrangement combines TRBV27 with TRBJ2-6, and possibly TRBD2, on 6 matching bases. The sample was PBMCs or T cells enriched from blood (not recorded which). The source is a woman in her 50s with acute COVID-19. CDR3 loop: CASNLLAGSPGANVLTF. The DNA reads TGTGCCAGCAATTTATTGGCGGGATCCCCTGGGGCCAACGTCCTGACTTTC.